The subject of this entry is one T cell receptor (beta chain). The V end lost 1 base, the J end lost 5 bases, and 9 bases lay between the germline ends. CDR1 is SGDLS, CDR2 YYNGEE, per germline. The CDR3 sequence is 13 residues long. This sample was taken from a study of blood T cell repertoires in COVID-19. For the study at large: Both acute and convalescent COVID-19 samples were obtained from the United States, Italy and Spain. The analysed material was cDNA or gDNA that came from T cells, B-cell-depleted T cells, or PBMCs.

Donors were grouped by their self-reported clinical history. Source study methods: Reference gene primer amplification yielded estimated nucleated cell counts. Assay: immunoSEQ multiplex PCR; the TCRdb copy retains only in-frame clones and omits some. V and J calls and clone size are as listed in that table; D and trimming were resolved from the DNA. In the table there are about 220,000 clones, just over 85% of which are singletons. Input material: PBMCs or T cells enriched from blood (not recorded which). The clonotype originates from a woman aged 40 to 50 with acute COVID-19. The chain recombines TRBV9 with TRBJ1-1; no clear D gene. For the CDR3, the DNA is TGTGCCAGCAGCGTACAGTGGGCGACTGAAGCTTTCTTT. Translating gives CASSVQWATEAFF.